The 18 T cell receptor beta chains below were found in one sample sequenced in a study of cytomegalovirus exposure and HLA in healthy donors. Vbeta (60) and Jbeta (13) primers were used in the PCR. The method was immunoSEQ multiplex PCR; TCRdb's version includes in-frame clones alone and lacks a portion of them. This sample yields some 250,000 clones, of which more than 75% are seen a single time; 4.5% to 6% belongs to the top ten. Sequencing input: PBMCs. Receptors originate from a woman in her thirties or forties in good health and CMV-seropositive.

The chain recombines TRBV2 with TRBJ1-2; D not resolved. CDR1 and CDR2 from the germline V gene are SNHLY and FYNNEI. The CDR3 loop spans 15 amino acids. V was shortened by 1 base and J by 8 bases, with 17 bases between the two germline ends. As DNA, the CDR3 is TGTGCCAGCAGTGAAGAAGCGGCGGGCAGCGGGGGCTACACCTTC. It specifies CASSEEAAGSGGYTF.

The sample holds one count of this clone. The V call is TRBV30, the J call TRBJ1-6, with D perhaps TRBD1 (5 bases). Trimming took off 2 bases at V and 14 bases at J, with 19 bases between the two ends. Per the germline V gene, CDR1 is GTSNPN and CDR2 is SVGIG (reference sequence). The CDR3 spans 14 residues. As DNA, the CDR3 is TGTGCCTGGAGTCTGGGACTGGGGATGGGATCCCTCCACTTT. Residues: CAWSLGLGMGSLHF.

Remarks on this clone: Within the sample, other DNA sequences also encode this same CDR3. V is TRBV18 and J is TRBJ1-3; D remains ambiguous. Per the germline V gene, CDR1 is KGHSH and CDR2 is LQKENI. This CDR3 has 15 residues. Trimming pared 0 bases from V and 0 bases from J, leaving 6 bases between. The CDR3 loop is CASSPPGSSGNTIYF. In DNA form, the CDR3 reads TGTGCCAGCTCACCACCAGGGAGCTCTGGAAACACCATATATTTT.

J is TRBJ1-4 and V is TRBV7-8, with TRBD1 identical over 8 bases. CDR1 and CDR2 from the germline V gene are SGHVS and FQNEAQ. CDR3 size: 16 residues. V dropped 4 bases and J dropped 4; count of bases not matched to a gene: 8. CDR3 amino acids: CASSYQGAGHNEKLFF. CDR3 coding DNA: TGTGCCAGCAGCTATCAGGGGGCCGGCCATAATGAAAAACTGTTTTTT.

This clone appeared a few times. The rearrangement joins TRBV6-5 to TRBJ2-7; 7 positions match TRBD1. The J segment lost 5 bases and the V segment lost 5 bases, leaving 0 bases of the junction unmatched. The CDR3 length is 11 residues. Germline V gene sequence: CDR1 MNHEY, CDR2 SVGAGI. CDR3 DNA sequence: TGTGCCAGCAGTGACAGGGACGAGCAGTACTTC. Residues: CASSDRDEQYF.

V gene TRBV7-3 combines with J gene TRBJ2-2, with 8 bases lining up with TRBD1. The CDR3 consists of 16 residues. Germline V gene sequence: CDR1 SGHTA, CDR2 FQGTGA. J was trimmed by 1 base and V by 5 bases; bases with no gene match: 6. The CDR3 sequence: CASSLQGVGNTGELFF. The CDR3 DNA is TGTGCCAGCAGCCTACAGGGGGTGGGGAACACCGGGGAGCTGTTTTTT.

This clone appeared a few times. This chain connects TRBV18 to TRBJ1-2; 7 bases align to TRBD1. With 0 bases clipped from V and 9 bases from J, the junction kept 16 bases outside the gene matches. This CDR3 has 17 residues. Germline-derived CDR1 and CDR2 are KGHSH and LQKENI. CDR3 residues: CASSPPGILAGGPSYTF. For the CDR3, the DNA is TGTGCCAGCTCACCACCGGGGATTCTGGCAGGGGGTCCGAGCTACACCTTC.

This clone appeared a single time. V is TRBV7-9 and J is TRBJ2-7; D may be TRBD1 (5 bases). Germline V gene sequence: CDR1 SEHNR, CDR2 FQNEAQ (reference sequence). Trimming removed 5 bases from V and 6 bases from J, with 20 bases in between. The CDR3 is 15 residues long. The CDR3 is CASSEDIRRGSEQYF. The CDR3 DNA reads as TGTGCCAGCAGCGAAGATATCCGAAGGGGAAGCGAGCAGTACTTC.

This chain connects TRBV30 to TRBJ2-7; D call uncertain. V was clipped by 0 bases and J by 5 bases, with 14 bases between them. Looked up from germline, CDR1 is GTSNPN and CDR2 is SVGIG (reference sequence). This CDR3 is 14 amino acids long. The CDR3, as DNA: TGTGCCTGGAGTGTTCATGGGCGTCGAGACGAGCAGTACTTC. As protein: CAWSVHGRRDEQYF.

The gene calls are TRBV4-2 and TRBJ2-1, with a tentative D call TRBD2 (6 bases). Germline CDR1 is LGHNA and CDR2 is YNFKEQ. The V end lost 1 base, the J end lost 6 bases, and 13 bases lay between the germline ends. The CDR3 has 15 residues. The CDR3 spells CASSQGLVGPNEQFF. As DNA, the CDR3 is TGTGCCAGCAGCCAAGGACTAGTGGGGCCCAATGAGCAGTTCTTC.

This clone was found a few times. The chain combines TRBV6-1 with TRBJ2-3; D perhaps matches TRBD2 (5 bases). CDR3 length: 14 amino acids. Trimming stripped 8 bases from V and 4 bases from J, with 16 bases between. The V gene's germline CDR1 is MNHNS and CDR2 SASEGT. CDR3 in DNA: TGTGCCAGCGGGTCCGAGGGTTGGGCAGATACGCAGTATTTT. Translating it yields CASGSEGWADTQYF.

This clone has a handful of counts. The chain links TRBV30 to TRBJ1-1; D is perhaps TRBD1 (5 bases). V was pared by 3 bases and J by 5 bases, with 16 bases between. The V gene's germline CDR1 is GTSNPN and CDR2 SVGIG (reference sequence). This CDR3 contains 14 residues. The CDR3 DNA sequence: TGTGCCTGGAGCCCTCGGGGGGGTGAGACTGAAGCTTTCTTT. Protein product: CAWSPRGGETEAFF. The full variable domain, with the rest looked up from reference TRBV30 and TRBJ1-1, is SQTIHQWPATLVQPVGSPLSLECTVEGTSNPNLYWYRQAAGRGLQLLFYSVGIGQISSEVPQNLSASRPQDRQFILSSKKLLLSDSGFYLCAWSPRGGETEAFFGQGTRLTVV.

This clone was seen just once. The rearrangement links TRBV7-8 to TRBJ2-1; D not resolved. Germline V gene data show CDR1 as SGHVS and CDR2 as FQNEAQ. This CDR3 has 15 amino acids. V was pared by 8 bases and J by 9 bases, with 23 bases between. The DNA of the CDR3 is TGTGCCAGCTCCTTTCCGAGGCTAGTAGTTGGTGAGCAGTTCTTC. Encoded protein: CASSFPRLVVGEQFF.

The chain combines TRBV10-3 with TRBJ2-3; D unresolved. The length of the CDR3 is 15 residues. Germline V gives CDR1 ENHRY, CDR2 SYGVKD. The V and J ends lost 5 bases and 2 bases respectively, with 14 bases between them. The DNA for the CDR3 is TGTGCCATCAGTAGAGGTAGTCCCAACACAGATACGCAGTATTTT. Amino acid sequence: CAISRGSPNTDTQYF.

This sequence joins TRBV6-5 and TRBJ1-1; no clear D. V shed 0 bases and J shed 1 base, with 6 bases lying between them. The germline CDR1 and CDR2 sequences are MNHEY and SVGAGI. This CDR3 spans 14 amino acids. DNA for the CDR3: TGTGCCAGCAGTTACTCGGCGGGGAACACTGAAGCTTTCTTT. It codes for CASSYSAGNTEAFF.

Turning to this clone: Other DNA sequences in this sample translate to the same CDR3. CDR3 coding DNA: TGCGCCAGCAGTCCGGGACAGGGCGCCTACGAGCAGTACTTC. Amino acid sequence: CASSPGQGAYEQYF. J is TRBJ2-7 and V is TRBV4-3, with TRBD1 identical over 9 bases. This CDR3 comprises 14 residues. Trimming at V came to 6 bases and at J to 2 bases, leaving 5 bases not matched to a gene. CDR1 and CDR2 from the germline V gene are LGHNA and YSLEER.

The chain uses TRBV20-1 and TRBJ2-5; D possibly corresponds to TRBD1 (6 bases). TRBJ2-7 explains the end of the DNA better; the J call may be wrong. CDR1 and CDR2 (germline): DFQATT, SNEGSKA (reference sequence). The CDR3 is 10 amino acids. In nucleotides, the CDR3 is TGCAGTGCTCAGGGGTACGAGCAGTACTTC. This sequence encodes CSAQGYEQYF.

The rearrangement joins TRBV5-1 to TRBJ2-3; 7 bases align to TRBD2. This CDR3 spans 15 amino acids. CDR1 is SGHRS and CDR2 is YFSETQ in the germline V gene. With V trimmed by 2 bases and J by 0 bases, 3 bases remained unmatched. The CDR3, as DNA: TGCGCCAGCAGCTTACAGCGGGGTAGCACAGATACGCAGTATTTT. Protein: CASSLQRGSTDTQYF.